A single sample gave rise to the 29 T cell receptor beta chains below, sequenced in a study of blood T cell repertoires in COVID-19. Measured with immunoSEQ multiplex PCR; TCRdb has only the in-frame clones, and not every one. The sample yields 220,000 or so clones, 65% to 85% seen once. Sequenced: peripheral blood. The receptors derive from a young woman who had recovered from COVID-19.

This chain joins TRBV28 and TRBJ2-6, with D perhaps matching TRBD2 (6 bases). CDR3 size: 17 residues. In germline, CDR1 is MDHEN, CDR2 SYDVKM. Trimming removed 6 bases from V and 0 bases from J, with 15 bases in between. The CDR3 region is CASRVTDGSSGANVLTF. The CDR3 nucleotides are TGTGCCAGCAGAGTCACGGACGGGAGCTCTGGGGCCAACGTCCTGACTTTC.

The chain couples TRBV19 to TRBJ1-2; D is perhaps TRBD1 (5 bases). The V end lost 3 bases, the J end lost 8 bases, and 25 bases lay between the germline ends. The CDR3 extends over 17 amino acids. The germline V gene encodes CDR1 LNHDA and CDR2 SQIVND (reference sequence). Here the CDR3 DNA reads TGTGCCAGTAGTATCTCCCACCTCTTGGCAGGGTCTATGGGCTACACCTTC. It yields the protein CASSISHLLAGSMGYTF.

The CDR3 protein is CASSLPWARLSNQPQHF. The CDR3, as DNA: TGTGCCAGCAGTCTCCCGTGGGCAAGGCTTAGCAATCAGCCCCAGCATTTT. This chain joins TRBV28 and TRBJ1-5; D is ambiguous. The CDR3 is 17 residues long. With 5 bases removed from V and 0 bases from J, the gap between germline ends came to 17 bases. Per the germline V gene, CDR1 is MDHEN and CDR2 is SYDVKM.

This clone was seen a few times. This chain joins TRBV5-1 and TRBJ2-3; maybe TRBD1 (5 bases). V was cut by 0 bases and J by 1 base, with 6 bases left in between. The CDR3 contains 14 residues. Per the germline V gene, CDR1 is SGHRS and CDR2 is YFSETQ. This CDR3 reads CASSLARGTDTQYF. The DNA of the CDR3 is TGCGCCAGCAGCTTGGCCAGGGGCACAGATACGCAGTATTTT.

The rearrangement uses TRBV5-1 and TRBJ1-5; 9 bases are a match to TRBD1. Trimming removed 0 bases from V and 1 base from J; junction bases left unmatched: 2. CDR3 length: 16 residues. Germline CDR1 is SGHRS and CDR2 is YFSETQ. The CDR3 spells CASSLGQGGSNQPQHF. CDR3 in DNA: TGCGCCAGCAGCTTGGGACAGGGGGGGAGCAATCAGCCCCAGCATTTT.

The rearrangement joins TRBV6-5 to TRBJ2-3, with TRBD1 matching over 8 bases. CDR1 and CDR2 (germline): MNHEY, SVGAGI. J was trimmed by 5 bases and V by 6 bases; bases with no gene match: 10. This CDR3 has 15 residues. The chain's CDR3 is CASSISRGRGDTQYF. The CDR3 DNA reads as TGTGCCAGCAGCATAAGCAGGGGGCGAGGAGATACGCAGTATTTT.

The chain links TRBV30 to TRBJ1-2; D unclear. This CDR3 comprises 13 residues. V shed 2 bases and J shed 8 bases, with 15 bases lying between them. Germline CDR1 GTSNPN, CDR2 SVGIG (reference sequence). CDR3 in amino acids: CAWSTRRESGYTF. In nucleotides, the CDR3 is TGTGCCTGGAGTACCCGGAGGGAGTCGGGCTACACCTTC.

CDR3 sequence reads: CASSRLTGSGAPQETQYF. CDR3 sequence (DNA): TGTGCCAGCTCACGATTAACAGGGAGCGGGGCACCCCAAGAGACCCAGTACTTC. This sequence joins TRBV18 and TRBJ2-5; D might be TRBD2 (7 bases). The CDR3 totals 18 residues. The germline V and J ends were trimmed by 4 bases and 1 base, with 22 bases remaining between them. Per germline, CDR1 KGHSH and CDR2 LQKENI. The entire variable domain, with the rest obtained from reference TRBV18 and TRBJ2-5, is as follows: NAGVMQNPRHLVRRRGQEARLRCSPMKGHSHVYWYRQLPEEGLKFMVYLQKENIIDESGMPKERFSAEFPKEGPSILRIQQVVRGDSAAYFCASSRLTGSGAPQETQYFGPGTRLLVL.

This chain joins TRBV11-3 and TRBJ1-1, with D uncertain. Trimming shortened V by 5 bases and J by 2 bases, and 9 bases separated the two germline ends. In germline, CDR1 is SGHNT, CDR2 YENEEA. This CDR3 is 13 amino acids long. The CDR3 DNA reads TGTGCCAGCAGCCACAGCTCTAACACTGAAGCTTTCTTT. Its protein is CASSHSSNTEAFF. Full variable domain (missing parts from reference TRBV11-3 and TRBJ1-1): EAGVVQSPRYKIIEKKQPVAFWCNPISGHNTLYWYLQNLGQGPELLIRYENEEAVDDSQLPKDRFSAERLKGVDSTLKIQPAELGDSAVYLCASSHSSNTEAFFGQGTRLTVV.

The chain couples TRBV12-3 or TRBV12-4 to TRBJ1-1; D gene uncertain. This CDR3 has 13 amino acids. The germline V and J ends were trimmed by 5 bases and 1 base, with 8 bases remaining between them. The CDR3 bases are TGTGCCAGCAGTCAGACACGGAACACTGAAGCTTTCTTT. Protein: CASSQTRNTEAFF.

The chain uses TRBV29-1 and TRBJ2-3; possibly TRBD2 for D (6 bases). This CDR3 spans 15 amino acids. V was cut by 6 bases and J by 2 bases, with 18 bases left in between. Germline V lookup: CDR1 SQVTM, CDR2 ANQGSEA. CDR3 bases: TGCAGCGTCCGAGTGGCGGGCGGGGACACAGATACGCAGTATTTT. Protein product: CSVRVAGGDTDTQYF.

J is TRBJ2-1 and V is TRBV11-3, with TRBD1 identical over 9 bases. V dropped 4 bases and J dropped 10; count of bases not matched to a gene: 5. The germline V gene encodes CDR1 SGHNT and CDR2 YENEEA. This CDR3 has 13 residues. The DNA of the CDR3 is TGTGCCAGCAGCTCCCGGGACAGGGAAGAGCAGTTCTTC. Translation: CASSSRDREEQFF.

The V and J genes are TRBV12-5 and TRBJ1-1, with 11 positions matching TRBD1. The CDR3 contains 12 residues. Germline CDR1 and CDR2: LGHNT and FRNRAP. The ends lost 6 bases at V and 10 bases at J; junction bases unmatched: 4. The CDR3 protein is CASGGQGVGAFF. The DNA of the CDR3 is TGTGCTAGTGGGGGACAGGGGGTAGGAGCTTTCTTT. Using reference TRBV12-5 and TRBJ1-1 for the parts outside the CDR3, the full variable domain is DARVTQTPRHKVTEMGQEVTMRCQPILGHNTVFWYRQTMMQGLELLAYFRNRAPLDDSGMPKDRFSAEMPDATLATLKIQPSEPRDSAVYFCASGGQGVGAFFGQGTRLTVV.

This clone was seen a handful of times. The rearrangement uses TRBV11-3 and TRBJ1-5; tentative D call: TRBD1 (5 bases). V dropped 0 bases and J dropped 5 bases, with 11 bases sitting between them. Germline assignment: CDR1 SGHNT and CDR2 YENEEA. There are 15 residues in the CDR3. This CDR3 is CASSLDPEGYQPQHF. In nucleotides, the CDR3 is TGTGCCAGCAGCTTAGACCCGGAGGGGTATCAGCCCCAGCATTTT.

The chain combines TRBV29-1 with TRBJ1-1, with a possible D match to TRBD1 (6 bases). Germline loops: CDR1 SQVTM, CDR2 ANQGSEA. This CDR3 has 13 residues. Trimming removed 6 bases from V and 0 bases from J, with 11 bases in between. The CDR3 reads CSVRTVMNTEAFF. In nucleotides, the CDR3 is TGCAGCGTCCGGACAGTCATGAACACTGAAGCTTTCTTT.

CDR3 sequence reads: CASSPSMTGVWETQYF. The CDR3 DNA sequence: TGTGCCAGCAGTCCATCCATGACAGGGGTTTGGGAGACCCAGTACTTC. The V gene is TRBV27, the J gene TRBJ2-5; 8 bases line up with TRBD1. The germline V gene has CDR1 MNHEY and CDR2 SMNVEV (reference sequence). The CDR3 runs 16 residues. Trimming took 5 bases from V and 5 from J; bases not matched to a gene: 13.

V is TRBV11-2 and J is TRBJ2-1; possible D gene TRBD2, 6 bases. This CDR3 is 15 amino acids long. Germline assignment: CDR1 SGHAT and CDR2 FQNNGV. V gave up 1 base and J gave up 8 bases, with 15 bases separating them. The chain's CDR3 is CASSLVEGMGDEQFF. CDR3 DNA sequence: TGTGCCAGCAGCTTAGTGGAGGGAATGGGCGATGAGCAGTTCTTC.

The CDR3 DNA sequence: TGTGCCAGCAGTATCGGACAGGGACGGAACACTGAAGCTTTCTTT. This sequence encodes CASSIGQGRNTEAFF. This sequence joins TRBV27 and TRBJ1-1; 8 bases are shared with TRBD1. Germline CDR1 MNHEY, CDR2 SMNVEV (reference sequence). The CDR3 has 15 residues. The junction had 6 bases not matched to a gene; V was cut back by 5 bases and J by 1 base.

V gene TRBV20-1 combines with J gene TRBJ2-2, with D unresolved. In germline, CDR1 is DFQATT, CDR2 SNEGSKA (reference sequence). CDR3 length equals 11 residues. V was cut by 1 base and J by 8 bases, with 5 bases left in between. CDR3 coding DNA: TGCAGTGCTAGAGTATCGGGGGAGCTGTTTTTT. Protein sequence: CSARVSGELFF.

This chain uses TRBV7-6 with TRBJ2-5, with 8 bases that match TRBD2. Trimming took 4 bases from V and 4 from J; bases not matched to a gene: 8. Germline lookup yields CDR1 SGHVS and CDR2 FNYEAQ. This CDR3 spans 15 amino acids. The CDR3 region is CASSSHGTSRETQYF. The CDR3 bases are TGTGCCAGCAGCTCCCACGGGACTAGTCGAGAGACCCAGTACTTC.

The CDR3 region is CASSNDGTVLTDTQYF. As DNA, the CDR3 is TGTGCCAGTAGTAACGACGGGACAGTCCTCACAGATACGCAGTATTTT. The V call is TRBV19, the J call TRBJ2-3; 7 nucleotides align to TRBD1. Germline V gene lookup returns CDR1 LNHDA and CDR2 SQIVND (reference sequence). The ends lost 4 bases at V and 2 bases at J; junction bases unmatched: 9. The CDR3 spans 16 residues.

This chain uses TRBV28 with TRBJ2-7; 10 bases agree with TRBD2. Germline CDR1 reads MDHEN; CDR2 reads SYDVKM. This CDR3 region has 14 residues. J gave up 4 bases and V 3 bases, and 3 bases lay outside the gene matches. The CDR3 spells CASSFLAGGYEQYF. For the CDR3, the DNA is TGTGCCAGCAGTTTCTTAGCGGGAGGTTACGAGCAGTACTTC.

The J gene is TRBJ2-2, the V gene TRBV6-5; tentative D call: TRBD2 (5 bases). The V end lost 8 bases, the J end lost 4 bases, and 17 bases lay between the germline ends. Germline CDR1 is MNHEY and CDR2 is SVGAGI. This CDR3 has 15 residues. In nucleotides, the CDR3 is TGTGCCAGCTCCAGAGAGCGGATATCCACCGGGGAGCTGTTTTTT. Translated: CASSRERISTGELFF.

The chain couples TRBV24-1 to TRBJ2-7, with D possibly TRBD2 on 6 matching bases. CDR3 size: 14 residues. CDR1 KGHDR and CDR2 SFDVKD come from the germline V gene. Trimming left V 4 bases short and J 3 bases short, with 12 bases between. The chain's CDR3 is CATSEGGAGYEQYF. CDR3 bases: TGTGCCACCAGTGAAGGCGGAGCGGGCTACGAGCAGTACTTC.

DNA for the CDR3: TGTGCCAGCCCTGCCCAAACAGGGGATTGGGTAGGAGCTTTCTTT. This gives the protein CASPAQTGDWVGAFF. This sequence joins TRBV6-5 and TRBJ1-1, with TRBD1 matching over 7 bases. Germline V lookup: CDR1 MNHEY, CDR2 SVGAGI. Trimming at V came to 8 bases and at J to 10 bases, leaving 19 bases not matched to a gene. The length of the CDR3 is 15 residues.

The chain combines TRBV29-1 with TRBJ2-1; TRBD2 matches at 13 bases. V lost 6 bases and J lost 5; bases outside the gene matches: 4. Germline V lookup: CDR1 SQVTM, CDR2 ANQGSEA. The CDR3 is made up of 14 amino acids. This chain's CDR3 is CSVGLAGEHNEQFF. DNA for the CDR3: TGCAGCGTCGGACTAGCGGGAGAGCACAATGAGCAGTTCTTC.

The chain has TRBV6-1 and TRBJ2-3, with 11 bases matching TRBD1. Germline-derived CDR1 and CDR2 are MNHNS and SASEGT. V gave up 4 bases and J gave up 4 bases; unmatched junction bases: 7. The CDR3 has 16 amino acids. This CDR3 is CASSASPGQGADTQYF. The CDR3 DNA follows: TGTGCCAGCAGTGCCTCCCCGGGACAGGGGGCAGATACGCAGTATTTT.

For this clone: At one of its ends the junction is not consistent with the germline gene, which may arise from a read error. The chain carries TRBV29-1 and TRBJ1-4, with 7 bases that match TRBD1. CDR1 is SQVTM, CDR2 ANQGSEA, per germline. The CDR3 has 11 residues. CDR3 sequence reads: CSVSPDRTEKF. CDR3 in DNA: TGCAGCGTGAGCCCGGACAGGACGGAAAAATTT. The full variable domain, rest sourced from reference TRBV29-1 and TRBJ1-4, is SAVISQKPSRDICQRGTSLTIQCQVDSQVTMMFWYRQQPGQSLTLIATANQGSEATYESGFVIDKFPISRPNLTFSTLTVSNMSPEDSSIYLCSVSPDRTEKFGSGTQLSVL.

This rearrangement joins TRBV29-1 to TRBJ2-7, with 10 bases that match TRBD2. Germline-derived CDR1 and CDR2 are SQVTM and ANQGSEA. The CDR3 loop spans 13 amino acids. Trimming removed 4 bases from V and 6 bases from J; junction bases left unmatched: 6. CDR3: CSVGLAGVPEQYF. DNA for the CDR3: TGCAGCGTTGGCCTAGCGGGAGTCCCCGAGCAGTACTTC.